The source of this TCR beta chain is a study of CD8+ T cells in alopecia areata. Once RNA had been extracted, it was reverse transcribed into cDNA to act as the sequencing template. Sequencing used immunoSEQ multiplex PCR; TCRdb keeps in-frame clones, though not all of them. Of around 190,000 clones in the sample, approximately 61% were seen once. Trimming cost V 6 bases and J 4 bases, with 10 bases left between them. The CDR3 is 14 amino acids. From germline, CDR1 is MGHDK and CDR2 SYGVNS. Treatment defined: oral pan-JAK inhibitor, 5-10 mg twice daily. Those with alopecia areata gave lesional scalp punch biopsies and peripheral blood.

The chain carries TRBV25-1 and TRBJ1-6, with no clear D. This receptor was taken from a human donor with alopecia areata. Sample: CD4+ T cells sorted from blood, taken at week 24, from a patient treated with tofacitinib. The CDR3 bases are TGTGCCAGCAGCCCACGGGGATATAATTCACCCCTCCACTTT. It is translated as CASSPRGYNSPLHF.